This TCR beta chain was recovered during a study of blood T cells in healthy people across ages. Study overall: The capture of about one barcoded beta molecule per two T cells was achieved by template switching. Study observations and caveats: Getting older went along with TCR beta diversity per million T cells dropping roughly linearly. Considered underestimates were the diversity estimates obtained from one million T cells.

Through a sample-barcoded 5' primer and a J-beta primer mix, a second PCR was run for 7 to 11 cycles. Using its own MiXCR run on the 5' RACE reads, TCRdb lists one record per CDR3 protein. Here the sample spans 850,000 to 1,000,000 distinct CDR3 sequences, about 48% being singletons. This CDR3 is built from 13 residues. After removal of 1 base from V and 13 bases from J, the junction contained 8 bases not matched to a gene. Germline CDR1 reads SNHLY; CDR2 reads FYNNEI. Every donor provided around 9.5 milliliters of peripheral blood. As concerns this clonotype: Its antigen is not identified.

The TCR comes from a man aged 25-45 years in good health. The J gene is TRBJ1-2, the V gene TRBV2, with 8 bases identical to TRBD1. Input material: blood. DNA for the CDR3: TGTGCCAGCAGTGAAGATAGGACAGGGTTCTTCACCTTC. This sequence encodes CASSEDRTGFFTF. Full variable domain (rest looked up from reference TRBV2 and TRBJ1-2): EPEVTQTPSHQVTQMGQEVILRCVPISNHLYFYWYRQILGQKVEFLVSFYNNEISEKSEIFDDQFSVERPDGSNFTLKIRSTKLEDSAMYFCASSEDRTGFFTFGSGTRLTVV.